Sequencing of this T cell receptor (beta chain) was carried out in a study of blood T cells in healthy people across ages. Study findings and constraints: Among long-lived donors, naive CD4+ cells were more numerous and diversity higher than in aged donors.

With a J-beta primer mix and a sample-barcoded 5' primer, a second PCR ran roughly 6 to 11 cycles. TCRdb fed the 5' RACE reads into MiXCR, producing one record per CDR3 protein. The sample carries some 1,800,000 distinct CDR3 sequences, approximately 39% recorded once. In the case of this clonotype: Its target is not known.

Healthy Caucasian individuals from Russia aged about 6 to 95 served as donors. The TCR originated in a human donor in good health. Sequences were obtained from blood.

CDR3 residues: CASRLKTGQPYEQYF. The DNA for the CDR3 is TGTGCCAGCAGGCTAAAGACGGGACAGCCCTACGAGCAGTACTTC. V usage is TRBV7-2 and J usage is TRBJ2-7; 7 bases map to TRBD1. Germline V CDR1 and CDR2: SGHTA, FQGNSA. This CDR3 has 15 amino acids. With V trimmed by 6 bases and J by 2 bases, 10 bases remained unmatched.